This T cell receptor (beta chain) is from a study of T cell repertoires in cytomegalovirus infection. In regard to this clonotype: The antigen is unknown. One end of the junction is discordant with germline, which a read error may explain.

This CDR3 has 16 amino acids. In germline, CDR1 is SGHKS, CDR2 YYEKEE (reference sequence). One entry per CDR3 protein, called by TCRdb with MiXCR from the reads. The top ten clones hold approximately 13% of a sample with around 750,000 distinct CDR3 sequences, about 33% of them seen once. The TCR comes from a human donor in good health (CMV status not recorded). Some clones in this sample may be carry-over from other donors' samples. The chain links TRBV5-5 to TRBJ1-5, with 7 nucleotides matching TRBD1. Sequences were derived from cultured CD8+ T cells from PBMCs, sampled from culture after CMV antigen stimulation. The CDR3 coding sequence is TGTGCCAGCAGCTTACAGGGGAGGGCTAGCAATCAGCCCAAGCATTTT. Its translation is CASSLQGRASNQPKHF.